Sequencing of this T cell receptor (beta chain) was carried out in a study of cytomegalovirus exposure and HLA in healthy donors. Study results and caveats: A later analysis linked a missense variant in DCLRE1C to the trimming of TCR beta V and J genes. Researchers reported in a later analysis that common viral pathogens appeared linked to several top clusters. TCR beta sequences reportedly predicted most subjects' HLA-A and HLA-B alleles accurately.

Vbeta (60) and Jbeta (13) primers were used in the PCR. The repertoire was sequenced with immunoSEQ multiplex PCR; TCRdb's copy has only in-frame clones and lacks some. The sample shows about 140,000 clones, approximately 91% of them seen only once. The germline V gene has CDR1 SGHRS and CDR2 YFSETQ. The CDR3 runs to 15 residues. The J segment lost 6 bases and the V segment lost 3 bases, leaving 8 bases of the junction unmatched. As to this clone: Its antigen remains unidentified.

This clonotype was sampled from a woman aged 40 to 50 in good health and CMV-seronegative. Sequenced input: PBMCs. The chain recombines TRBV5-1 with TRBJ1-1, with 10 bases identical to TRBD1. In DNA form, the CDR3 reads TGCGCCAGCAGCTGGACTGGACAGGGGGGTTCTGAAGCTTTCTTT. It is translated as CASSWTGQGGSEAFF.